Below are 6 T cell receptor beta chains sequenced from a single sample in a study of blood T cell repertoires in COVID-19. Assay used: immunoSEQ multiplex PCR; TCRdb lists only in-frame clones, some missing. The sample includes a few hundred thousand clones, around 88% of them seen just once. Source material: peripheral blood. Receptors were obtained from a man aged 80 or over with acute or convalescent COVID-19.

CDR3 DNA sequence: TGTGCCAGCAGGCCCGAACTCAGGGCCACCAATCAGCCCCAGCATTTT. This sequence encodes CASRPELRATNQPQHF. The chain is built from TRBV6-6 and TRBJ1-5; possibly TRBD1 for D (5 bases). Trimming stripped 6 bases from V and 3 bases from J, with 18 bases between. This CDR3 contains 16 residues. Germline assignment: CDR1 MNHNY and CDR2 SVGAGI (reference sequence).

V gene TRBV10-3 combines with J gene TRBJ1-2; 7 bases align to TRBD1. The V and J ends lost 4 bases and 7 bases, in that order; junction bases with no gene match: 9. CDR3 length: 14 residues. CDR1 is ENHRY and CDR2 is SYGVKD in the germline V gene. DNA of the CDR3: TGTGCCATCAGTGGCACAGGGAAGGGGGCTGGCTACACCTTC. It is translated as CAISGTGKGAGYTF.

As DNA, the CDR3 is TGTGCCAGCAGCTTGGAACAACGGGGGACTAGCGGGAGGCCCCGTGACGAGCAGTACTTC. It yields the protein CASSLEQRGTSGRPRDEQYF. J is TRBJ2-7 and V is TRBV5-5; TRBD2 aligns across 15 bases. Germline values: CDR1 SGHKS, CDR2 YYEKEE (reference sequence). The CDR3 is 20 residues long. Trimming at V came to 0 bases and at J to 5 bases, leaving 15 bases not matched to a gene.

CDR3 DNA: TGTGCCAGCAGCTCCGGGACAGTAATGAACACTGAAGCTTTCTTT. This sequence encodes CASSSGTVMNTEAFF. The chain links TRBV5-8 to TRBJ1-1, with 7 bases matching TRBD1. The CDR3 has 15 residues. Germline-derived CDR1 and CDR2 are SGHTS and YDEGEE. The ends lost 3 bases at V and 0 bases at J; junction bases unmatched: 5. The full variable domain, with the rest looked up from reference TRBV5-8 and TRBJ1-1, is EAGVTQSPTHLIKTRGQQATLRCSPISGHTSVYWYQQALGLGLQFLLWYDEGEERNRGNFPPRFSGRQFPNYSSELNVNALELEDSALYLCASSSGTVMNTEAFFGQGTRLTVV.

The genes are TRBV6-5 and TRBJ1-2; TRBD1 aligns across 7 bases. The junction had 8 bases not matched to a gene; V was cut back by 2 bases and J by 8 bases. In germline, CDR1 is MNHEY, CDR2 SVGAGI. This CDR3 has 14 amino acids. The CDR3: CASSYGQGVRGYTF. CDR3 DNA sequence: TGTGCCAGCAGTTACGGGCAGGGGGTTCGCGGCTACACCTTC.

The chain uses TRBV29-1 and TRBJ1-1; 9 positions agree with TRBD1. Germline trimming cut 8 bases from V and 2 bases from J; bases unmatched to any gene: 6. Germline CDR1 reads SQVTM; CDR2 reads ANQGSEA. The CDR3 runs 13 residues. Here the CDR3 reads CSTNRGRNTEAFF. CDR3 bases: TGCAGCACAAACAGGGGGCGAAACACTGAAGCTTTCTTT.